The 7 T cell receptor beta chains presented below share a single source sample, sequenced in a study of blood T cell repertoires in COVID-19. TCRdb keeps only in-frame clones here, not all; method: immunoSEQ multiplex PCR. The table shows more than 100,000 clones, with 80% to 90% occurring only once. The sequencing sample was made of peripheral blood. These TCRs come from a woman aged 45-60 years with active or convalescent COVID-19.

The genes are TRBV20-1 and TRBJ2-1; TRBD2 might be the D (6 bases). This CDR3 has 8 amino acids. Germline CDR1 and CDR2: DFQATT and SNEGSKA (reference sequence). The V end lost 6 bases, the J end lost 12 bases, and 6 bases lay between the germline ends. This CDR3 reads CSAGGQFF. The CDR3 bases are TGCAGTGCGGGGGGGCAGTTCTTC.

The chain joins TRBV19 to TRBJ2-5, with 7 bases that match TRBD2. CDR3 size: 15 residues. The V segment lost 9 bases and the J segment 1 base; nucleotides outside the gene matches: 11. Germline CDR1 is LNHDA and CDR2 is SQIVND (reference sequence). CDR3 sequence (DNA): TGTGCCAGCACCACCATTTCGGGGGGCCAAGAGACCCAGTACTTC. Translating gives CASTTISGGQETQYF. The whole variable domain, remainder taken from reference TRBV19 and TRBJ2-5, is DGGITQSPKYLFRKEGQNVTLSCEQNLNHDAMYWYRQDPGQGLRLIYYSQIVNDFQKGDIAEGYSVSREKKESFPLTVTSAQKNPTAFYLCASTTISGGQETQYFGPGTRLLVL.

The J gene is TRBJ2-2, the V gene TRBV30; 8 nucleotides align to TRBD1. The germline V gene encodes CDR1 GTSNPN and CDR2 SVGIG (reference sequence). V was clipped by 3 bases and J by 7 bases; unmatched bases: 10. The CDR3 is 15 amino acids. CDR3 DNA sequence: TGTGCCTGGAGGTTGGCCGGGACAGGTTTCGGGGAGCTGTTTTTT. This translates into CAWRLAGTGFGELFF.

The CDR3 here is CASSMDPRAGGHGYTF. Written as DNA, the CDR3 is TGTGCCAGTAGTATGGACCCTAGGGCAGGGGGCCATGGCTACACCTTC. This chain links TRBV19 with TRBJ1-2; 8 positions match TRBD1. J gave up 6 bases and V 3 bases, and 12 bases lay outside the gene matches. This CDR3 contains 16 residues. The germline V gene encodes CDR1 LNHDA and CDR2 SQIVND (reference sequence).

CDR3 DNA: TGTGCCAGCAGTTTATGGGGACTAGCGGCAGCTAGCACAGATACGCAGTATTTT. The encoded protein is CASSLWGLAAASTDTQYF. The chain recombines TRBV27 with TRBJ2-3; TRBD2 matches at 11 bases. CDR1 and CDR2 (germline): MNHEY, SMNVEV (reference sequence). The CDR3 runs to 18 residues. The V gene end was trimmed by 1 base and the J gene end by 0 bases; junction bases not matched to a gene: 6.

The chain has TRBV4-3 and TRBJ2-2; 7 bases match TRBD2. With V trimmed by 5 bases and J by 3 bases, 9 bases remained unmatched. CDR1 and CDR2 (germline): LGHNA, YSLEER. The CDR3 loop spans 16 amino acids. The CDR3 sequence is CASSEENSGYTGELFF. CDR3 in DNA: TGCGCCAGCAGCGAGGAGAATAGCGGGTACACCGGGGAGCTGTTTTTT.

V and J are TRBV12-3 or TRBV12-4 and TRBJ2-5, with D uncertain. The CDR3 has 13 amino acids. V lost 3 bases and J 4 bases, leaving 9 bases between the germline ends. The CDR3 sequence is CASSLSRPETQYF. Here the CDR3 DNA reads TGTGCCAGCAGTTTGTCTAGGCCAGAGACCCAGTACTTC.